These T cell receptor beta chains were read from a single sample in a study of T cell responses to AZD1222 COVID-19 vaccine. Generated by immunoSEQ multiplex PCR, the TCRdb table keeps only in-frame clones and is missing some. The sample holds around 130,000 clones, 90% to 95% seen once. This sample comprised peripheral blood, obtained on day 0 of AZD1222 vaccination. Receptor source: an adult in good health. Each CDR3 is given with its conserved first and last residue. The D gene is left open where the match is weak. Some rows mark clone size as missing; the rest say once, few, many or name a class of expanded clone.

V	size	D	J	DNA	CDR3
TRBV2	.	TRBD2	TRBJ2-4	TGTGCCAGCAGTTTCCCTCTTGGCTCGGGAGGGCTCGCCAAAAACATTCAGTACTTC	CASSFPLGSGGLAKNIQYF
TRBV7-3	.	.	TRBJ2-1	TGTGCCAGCAGCTTAAGGCGGGATAGCTCCTACAATGAGCAGTTCTTC	CASSLRRDSSYNEQFF
TRBV19	.	.	TRBJ2-7	TGTGCCAGTAAGTATAGGGGCCCCTACGAGCAGTACTTC	CASKYRGPYEQYF
TRBV7-8	.	.	TRBJ2-1	TGTGCCAGCAGCTCACAGGGAGGGGCCCCTTCTTCCTACAATGAGCAGTTCTTC	CASSSQGGAPSSYNEQFF
TRBV5-1	.	.	TRBJ1-1	TGCGCCAGCAGCTTGGACGGTTCCACAATGAACACTGAAGCTTTCTTT	CASSLDGSTMNTEAFF
TRBV7-9	.	.	TRBJ2-2	TGTGCCAGCAGCTACCTCAGTGGAGGGACCGGGGAGCTGTTTTTT	CASSYLSGGTGELFF
TRBV7-9	.	TRBD1	TRBJ2-7	TGTGCCAGCAGCCAACCGGGACAGGGGGCCTACGAGCAGTACTTC	CASSQPGQGAYEQYF
TRBV30	.	TRBD1	TRBJ1-1	TGTGCCTGGGAGTACAATTATAGACAGGGGGACAGGGGCACTGAAGCTTTCTTT	CAWEYNYRQGDRGTEAFF
TRBV3-1/TRBV3-2	.	TRBD1	TRBJ1-2	TGTGCCAGCAGCACGGGACAGGGGGCTCTTGGCTACACCTTC	CASSTGQGALGYTF
TRBV25-1	.	.	TRBJ1-2	TGTGCCAGCACTCAATCGGGGCACCCCGACTATGGCTACACCTTC	CASTQSGHPDYGYTF
TRBV11-2	.	TRBD1	TRBJ1-3	TGTGCCAGCAGCCTTTCGGACAGGGAGGGAAACACCATATATTTT	CASSLSDREGNTIYF
TRBV28	.	.	TRBJ2-7	TGTGCCAGCGGCCAGGGGACCTACGAGCAGTACTTC	CASGQGTYEQYF
TRBV9	.	.	TRBJ1-1	TGTGCCAGCAGCGGCTTCTCTGGGAAGGAGGCTGAAGCTTTCTTT	CASSGFSGKEAEAFF
TRBV19	.	TRBD1	TRBJ1-1	TGTGGGACAGGGATGAACACTGAAGCTTTCTTT	CGTGMNTEAFF
TRBV5-4	.	.	TRBJ1-5	TGTGCCAGCAGCGCGGGGGTGGGTCAGCCCCAGCATTTT	CASSAGVGQPQHF
TRBV11-2	.	TRBD2	TRBJ2-2	TGTGCCAGCAGCTTAACGGGAGGGAACACCGGGGAGCTGTTTTTT	CASSLTGGNTGELFF
TRBV19	.	.	TRBJ2-2	TGTGCCAGTAGTATAGGGTCGGGCCGGACCGGGGAGCTGTTTTTT	CASSIGSGRTGELFF
TRBV11-2	.	.	TRBJ1-2	TGTGCCAGCAGCTTAGGGGTAGGGCAGGGAAAGAGCTACACCTTC	CASSLGVGQGKSYTF
TRBV28	.	TRBD1	TRBJ2-7	TGTGCCAGCAGTTTATTAGGGACAGGGTCCAACGAGCAGTACTTC	CASSLLGTGSNEQYF
TRBV6-5	.	.	TRBJ2-5	TGTGCCAGCAGTCCTACAGTGGGGGTAGAGACCCAGTACTTC	CASSPTVGVETQYF
TRBV28	.	TRBD2	TRBJ2-1	TGTGCCAGCAGTTGGGCTAGCGGGAGGGCGGGTGAGCAGTTCTTC	CASSWASGRAGEQFF
TRBV6-5	.	.	TRBJ2-1	TGTGCCAGCAGTTACAGAGAAGGGTCAGGTGAGCAGTTCTTC	CASSYREGSGEQFF
TRBV7-3	.	.	TRBJ1-1	TGTGCCAGCAGCGCAGTGGGGCACACTGAAGCTTTCTTT	CASSAVGHTEAFF
TRBV5-1	few	TRBD1	TRBJ1-6	TGCGCCAGCAGCATAGACAGGGGGCAATATTCACCCCTCCACTTT	CASSIDRGQYSPLHF
TRBV9	.	.	TRBJ2-2	TGTGCCAGCACGGCAGCGAACACCGGGGAGCTGTTTTTT	CASTAANTGELFF
TRBV7-8	.	TRBD1	TRBJ2-2	TGTGCCAGCAGCCGACAGGGGACCGGGGAGCTGTTTTTT	CASSRQGTGELFF
TRBV15	.	.	TRBJ1-4	TGTGCCACCAGCAGAGATAAGGGGGAAGAAAAACTGTTTTTT	CATSRDKGEEKLFF
TRBV5-6	once	TRBD2	TRBJ2-5	TGTGCCAGCAGCTTTTGGGGGGGAACGGAGACCCAGTACTTC	CASSFWGGTETQYF
TRBV10-3	.	.	TRBJ2-5	TGTGCCATCAGTGCGAGGGGGGGCAGCCAGGGGTCCCAGTACTTC	CAISARGGSQGSQYF
TRBV5-6	.	.	TRBJ2-1	TGTGCCAGCAGCCAGGACTGGCCCTACAATGAGCAGTTCTTC	CASSQDWPYNEQFF
TRBV7-8	.	TRBD1	TRBJ2-1	TGTGCCAGCAGCAGGGACAGGTCTTCTCTTTGGGTGCAGTTCTTC	CASSRDRSSLWVQFF
TRBV5-4	.	.	TRBJ1-2	TGTGCCAGCAGCAGAGAGGCCAGGATCAACTATGGCTACACCTTC	CASSREARINYGYTF
TRBV5-1	.	.	TRBJ1-3	TGCGCCAGCAGCCCGCAGGGATGGGATGGAAACACCATATATTTT	CASSPQGWDGNTIYF
TRBV29-1	once	.	TRBJ1-1	TGCAGCGGGTTTGAGGGACCTAGGGATACTGAAGCTTTCTTT	CSGFEGPRDTEAFF
TRBV28	.	.	TRBJ1-5	TGTGCCAGCAGCCGCGGAGGGGAAAATCAGCCCCAGCATTTT	CASSRGGENQPQHF
TRBV5-8	.	.	TRBJ1-2	TGTGCCAGCAGCCTTCGACAGTACGGCTACACCTTC	CASSLRQYGYTF
TRBV5-5	.	.	TRBJ1-5	TGTGCCAGCAGCTTGGAGGCAGCAAATCAGCCCCAGCATTTT	CASSLEAANQPQHF
TRBV19	.	TRBD1	TRBJ1-1	TGTGCCAGTAGTAGAAAAGACAGGGGAGGTGAAGCTTTCTTT	CASSRKDRGGEAFF
TRBV29-1	.	.	TRBJ1-1	TGCAGCGTTACGGGTGACACTGAAGCTTTCTTT	CSVTGDTEAFF
TRBV11-2	.	TRBD1	TRBJ1-1	TGTGCCAGCAGCTTGTGGACAGGGGACACTGAAGCTTTCTTT	CASSLWTGDTEAFF
TRBV5-6	.	.	TRBJ2-5	TGTGCCAGCAGCTTGGTGGGGGTTCCTCAAGAGACCCAGTACTTC	CASSLVGVPQETQYF
TRBV7-2	.	TRBD2	TRBJ2-2	TGTGCCAGCAGCTTAGTTAGCGGGAGTGGAAGGGAGCTGTTTTTT	CASSLVSGSGRELFF
TRBV27	.	.	TRBJ1-5	TGTGCCAGCAGTCAGGGAGGGGAGCAGCCCCAGCATTTT	CASSQGGEQPQHF
TRBV16	.	TRBD1	TRBJ2-2	TGTGCCAGCAGCCAAAGACAGGGGAACACCGGGGAGCTGTTTTTT	CASSQRQGNTGELFF
TRBV6-5	few	.	TRBJ1-1	TGTGCCAGCACCGGACGGATGAACACTGAAGCTTTCTTT	CASTGRMNTEAFF
TRBV28	.	.	TRBJ1-2	TGTGCCAGCAGTCGGGGTAGGGACTATGGCTACACCTTC	CASSRGRDYGYTF
TRBV2	.	.	TRBJ1-2	TGTGCCAGTGCCTTAGGCTATGGCTACACCTTC	CASALGYGYTF
TRBV4-3	few	.	TRBJ1-6	TGCGCCAGCAGCCAAGACCCCCCGCCCGGGGGCAATTCACCCCTCCACTTT	CASSQDPPPGGNSPLHF
TRBV11-1	.	.	TRBJ1-1	TGTGCCAGCAGCTTAGTTCTGAACACTGAAGCTTTCTTT	CASSLVLNTEAFF
TRBV28	.	.	TRBJ1-1	TGTGCCAGCAGGGAGGGTTATAGGAACACTGAAGCTTTCTTT	CASREGYRNTEAFF
TRBV28	.	TRBD1	TRBJ1-2	TGTGCCAGCAGTTCGGGACAGATCTATGGCTACACCTTC	CASSSGQIYGYTF
TRBV19	once	.	TRBJ1-1	TGTGCCAGTAGTGGGGCAAGGACCTCGAACACTGAAGCTTTCTTT	CASSGARTSNTEAFF